A selection of T cell receptor beta chains follows, all from one sample in a study of blood T cell repertoires in COVID-19. The method was immunoSEQ multiplex PCR; TCRdb's version includes in-frame clones alone and lacks a portion of them. The sample shows approximately 210,000 clones, roughly four fifths of them seen only once. Sequenced input: peripheral blood. All receptors come from a woman in her forties with acute or convalescent COVID-19. CDR3s include the opening cysteine and the closing phenylalanine or tryptophan. D genes are given only for firm matches. Clone size is not always given. Where it is, it says once, few, many or a class for expanded clones.

CDR3 length	V gene	clone size	D gene	J gene	CDR3 protein	CDR3 DNA
16	TRBV12-5	.	.	TRBJ1-1	CASGYDGPGGNTEAFF	TGTGCTAGTGGATATGACGGCCCGGGAGGGAACACTGAAGCTTTCTTT
15	TRBV4-2	once	.	TRBJ2-7	CASSQDYRGFDEQYF	TGTGCCAGCAGCCAGGACTATAGGGGCTTCGACGAGCAGTACTTC
12	TRBV29-1	once	.	TRBJ2-5	CSVGGHEETQYF	TGCAGCGTTGGGGGACATGAAGAGACCCAGTACTTC
15	TRBV3-1/TRBV3-2	.	.	TRBJ2-2	CASSHKGPRNGELFF	TGTGCCAGCAGCCACAAGGGGCCGAGGAACGGGGAGCTGTTTTTT
12	TRBV19	.	TRBD1	TRBJ2-7	CASSFTGGEQYF	TGTGCCAGTAGTTTTACAGGGGGCGAGCAGTACTTC
15	TRBV30	.	TRBD1	TRBJ1-5	CAWSVGQGGNQPQHF	TGTGCCTGGAGTGTGGGACAGGGTGGGAATCAGCCCCAGCATTTT
15	TRBV9	.	.	TRBJ2-1	CASSVVVGPGHEQFF	TGTGCCAGCAGCGTAGTGGTGGGGCCGGGTCATGAGCAGTTCTTC
16	TRBV5-1	.	TRBD2	TRBJ2-2	CASSLLGLAISRELFF	TGCGCCAGCAGCTTGTTGGGACTAGCGATCTCCCGGGAGCTGTTTTTT
15	TRBV27	few	TRBD1	TRBJ1-2	CASSEQGLSIYGYTF	TGTGCCAGCAGTGAACAGGGGCTGTCGATCTATGGCTACACCTTC
13	TRBV27	.	TRBD1	TRBJ1-2	CASSLVAGGGYTF	TGTGCCAGCAGTTTAGTGGCAGGGGGTGGCTACACCTTC
16	TRBV10-2	.	TRBD2	TRBJ2-1	CASSGRTSGGYNEQFF	TGCGCCAGCAGTGGTCGGACTAGCGGGGGGTACAATGAGCAGTTCTTC
17	TRBV14	.	TRBD1	TRBJ2-7	CASSQDRPGTGSYEQYF	TGTGCCAGCAGCCAAGATCGACCCGGGACAGGGAGCTACGAGCAGTACTTC
17	TRBV3-1/TRBV3-2	.	.	TRBJ2-7	CASSQDRTGGWSYEQYF	TGTGCCAGCAGCCAAGATCGGACCGGGGGTTGGTCCTACGAGCAGTACTTC
16	TRBV10-3	few	.	TRBJ2-4	CAISESLGLAKNIQYF	TGTGCCATCAGTGAGTCCTTGGGCCTAGCCAAAAACATTCAGTACTTC
15	TRBV4-3	.	TRBD2	TRBJ2-7	CASSQEGLAGSEQYF	TGCGCCAGCAGCCAAGAGGGACTAGCGGGAAGCGAGCAGTACTTC
15	TRBV27	.	.	TRBJ1-5	CASSPTWDTDQPQHF	TGTGCCAGCAGTCCCACCTGGGACACCGATCAGCCCCAGCATTTT
12	TRBV7-9	.	.	TRBJ1-2	CASSTGVYGYTF	TGTGCCAGCAGCACGGGGGTCTATGGCTACACCTTC
15	TRBV20-1	.	.	TRBJ1-2	CSASPGISLWDGYTF	TGCAGTGCTAGTCCAGGGATTTCCCTATGGGATGGCTACACCTTC
15	TRBV21-1	.	.	TRBJ2-5	CASSKVREGQETQYF	TGTGCCAGCAGCAAAGTCCGGGAGGGTCAAGAGACCCAGTACTTC
14	TRBV7-3	.	.	TRBJ2-2	CASSPRIATGELFF	TGTGCCAGCAGCCCCCGTATAGCCACCGGGGAGCTGTTTTTT
16	TRBV11-3	.	TRBD1	TRBJ2-2	CASSPGQGADTGELFF	TGTGCCAGCAGCCCGGGACAGGGGGCTGACACCGGGGAGCTGTTTTTT
13	TRBV6-2/TRBV6-3	.	TRBD2	TRBJ2-3	CASSRGGTDTQYF	TGTGCCAGCAGTAGGGGAGGGACAGATACGCAGTATTTT
15	TRBV7-2	.	TRBD1	TRBJ2-3	CASSPTGSSTDTQYF	TGTGCCAGCAGCCCGACAGGGTCTAGCACAGATACGCAGTATTTT
15	TRBV7-8	once	TRBD1	TRBJ1-5	CASSRDSRGNQPQHF	TGTGCCAGCAGCCGGGACAGTCGGGGCAATCAGCCCCAGCATTTT
14	TRBV2	few	.	TRBJ1-2	CASSEVGGNYGYTF	TGTGCCAGCAGTGAAGTAGGAGGAAACTATGGCTACACCTTC
17	TRBV13	.	TRBD1	TRBJ2-6	CASSSRQGASGANVLTF	TGTGCCAGCAGCTCCCGACAGGGGGCTAGTGGGGCCAACGTCCTGACTTTC
15	TRBV30	.	TRBD1	TRBJ2-6	CACHDRASGANVLTF	TGTGCCTGCCACGACAGGGCGTCTGGGGCCAACGTCCTGACTTTC
16	TRBV6-1	.	.	TRBJ1-6	CASSGAGPSYNSPLHF	TGTGCCAGCAGTGGCGCAGGGCCCTCCTATAATTCACCCCTCCACTTT
16	TRBV5-1	once	.	TRBJ2-3	CASSLYVSPGTDTQYF	TGCGCCAGCAGCTTATACGTAAGCCCCGGCACAGATACGCAGTATTTT
20	TRBV29-1	.	TRBD2	TRBJ2-3	CSVELWDVAGGLYSTDTQYF	TGCAGCGTTGAGCTTTGGGATGTAGCGGGGGGGTTATACTCCACAGATACGCAGTATTTT
13	TRBV5-1	.	.	TRBJ1-1	CASSLAGNAEAFF	TGCGCCAGCAGCTTGGCGGGGAATGCTGAAGCTTTCTTT
11	TRBV20-1	.	.	TRBJ2-4	CSAARENIQYF	TGCAGTGCTGCCCGGGAAAACATTCAGTACTTC
15	TRBV6-5	.	.	TRBJ2-2	CASSLGDFPTGELFF	TGTGCCAGCAGTCTGGGGGACTTCCCTACCGGGGAGCTGTTTTTT
12	TRBV12-3/TRBV12-4	.	.	TRBJ1-2	CASSYQVYGYTF	TGTGCCAGCAGTTATCAGGTCTATGGCTACACCTTC
14	TRBV2	.	TRBD1	TRBJ1-2	CASSVRQGAQGYTF	TGTGCCAGCAGTGTCCGACAGGGGGCGCAGGGCTACACCTTC
17	TRBV24-1	.	.	TRBJ1-2	CATPNVGISLRVSGYTF	TGTGCCACCCCAAACGTCGGGATTAGCTTGAGGGTGAGTGGCTACACCTTC
14	TRBV5-8	once	.	TRBJ2-7	CASRLRGYGDEQYF	TGTGCCAGCAGATTACGAGGGTACGGCGACGAGCAGTACTTC
17	TRBV6-2/TRBV6-3	.	TRBD2	TRBJ2-1	CASSYPIGTSGINEQFF	TGTGCCAGCAGTTACCCTATCGGGACTAGCGGGATAAATGAGCAGTTCTTC
15	TRBV27	.	TRBD1	TRBJ1-5	CASSFDRGQGQPQHF	TGTGCCAGCAGTTTTGACAGGGGGCAGGGTCAGCCCCAGCATTTT
12	TRBV14	.	.	TRBJ1-2	CASSLRDNGYTF	TGTGCCAGCAGCCTCCGGGACAACGGCTACACCTTC
14	TRBV28	.	.	TRBJ1-2	CASSLTGSNYGYTF	TGTGCCAGCAGTTTGACCGGGAGTAACTATGGCTACACCTTC
15	TRBV10-1	few	TRBD1	TRBJ2-1	CASSERGQGYNEQFF	TGCGCCAGCAGTGAGAGAGGACAGGGATACAATGAGCAGTTCTTC
11	TRBV25-1	.	.	TRBJ2-7	CASSEWGVQYF	TGTGCCAGCAGTGAATGGGGGGTGCAGTACTTC
17	TRBV9	.	.	TRBJ2-7	CASSVGESRAYSYEQYF	TGTGCCAGCAGCGTAGGGGAGTCGCGGGCCTACTCCTACGAGCAGTACTTC
16	TRBV29-1	.	.	TRBJ1-4	CSVFDRAYDLDEKLFF	TGCAGCGTTTTCGACAGAGCCTATGATCTGGATGAAAAACTGTTTTTT
13	TRBV6-2/TRBV6-3	.	.	TRBJ2-7	CASSFAGSYEQYF	TGTGCCAGCAGTTTCGCTGGCAGCTACGAGCAGTACTTC
13	TRBV5-1	.	.	TRBJ1-6	CASSSEGGSPLHF	TGCGCCAGCAGCTCGGAGGGAGGTTCACCCCTCCACTTT
15	TRBV4-3	.	TRBD2	TRBJ2-1	CASSPGLAGTDEQFF	TGCGCCAGCAGCCCCGGACTAGCGGGAACGGATGAGCAGTTCTTC
13	TRBV13	.	TRBD1	TRBJ2-7	CASSQGAPYEQYF	TGTGCCAGCAGCCAGGGGGCACCCTACGAGCAGTACTTC
15	TRBV6-5	.	.	TRBJ2-6	CASSYSHSGANVLTF	TGTGCCAGCAGTTACTCACACTCTGGGGCCAACGTCCTGACTTTC
18	TRBV9	few	TRBD1	TRBJ2-2	CASSVPIAGTGGTGELFF	TGTGCCAGCAGCGTCCCAATCGCCGGGACAGGGGGCACCGGGGAGCTGTTTTTT
15	TRBV19	.	TRBD1	TRBJ1-2	CASSPQGQGDYGYTF	TGTGCCAGTAGCCCGCAGGGACAGGGGGACTATGGCTACACCTTC
15	TRBV27	.	TRBD1	TRBJ1-5	CASSLFTGADQPQHF	TGTGCCAGCAGTTTATTCACAGGGGCGGATCAGCCCCAGCATTTT
16	TRBV7-7	.	.	TRBJ2-2	CASSATSSSNTGELFF	TGTGCCAGCAGCGCCACTAGTAGTTCCAACACCGGGGAGCTGTTTTTT
14	TRBV11-2	once	TRBD1	TRBJ2-7	CASTGTDLSYEQYF	TGTGCCAGCACCGGGACAGACCTATCCTACGAGCAGTACTTC
15	TRBV5-1	once	TRBD2	TRBJ2-3	CASSRTSGSTDTQYF	TGCGCCAGCAGCCGTACTAGCGGGAGCACAGATACGCAGTATTTT
18	TRBV10-2	.	.	TRBJ2-1	CASTAGQPGLLFYNEQFF	TGCGCCAGCACCGCCGGACAGCCGGGACTACTATTCTACAATGAGCAGTTCTTC
17	TRBV4-1	.	.	TRBJ2-7	CASSQDGGTDYSYEQYF	TGCGCCAGCAGCCAAGATGGGGGGACAGACTACTCCTACGAGCAGTACTTC
16	TRBV6-2/TRBV6-3	.	TRBD2	TRBJ2-7	CASSPTTSGGTYEQYF	TGTGCCAGCAGCCCAACTACTAGCGGGGGAACCTACGAGCAGTACTTC